This TCR beta chain is from a study of blood T cell repertoires in COVID-19. This CDR3 is 17 amino acids long. CDR1 and CDR2 (germline): LNHDA, SQIVND (reference sequence). V shed 0 bases, J shed 4 bases, and the junction held 6 bases outside the gene matches. In the original analysis: For nucleated cells, counts were estimated from reference gene primer amplification. Generated by immunoSEQ multiplex PCR, the TCRdb table keeps only in-frame clones and is missing some. Clonal size and the V and J genes are those of that table, whereas D and trimming came from the DNA. The sample holds tens of thousands of clones, approximately 78% seen once.

The source material was peripheral blood. The rearrangement links TRBV19 to TRBJ2-2, with 9 bases identical to TRBD2. The sequence was collected from a man aged 50-59 years with active or convalescent COVID-19. Written as DNA, the CDR3 is TGTGCCAGTAGTATAGAATTAAGCGGGGGGAGCACCGGGGAGCTGTTTTTT. It codes for CASSIELSGGSTGELFF.